This passage covers 2 T cell receptor beta chains from one sample sequenced in a study of PD-1 blockade in classical Hodgkin lymphoma. Every patient had relapsed following autologous stem cell transplantation, and cohorts differed in brentuximab vedotin exposure. Magnetic depletion of unwanted cells isolated CD4+ T cells from thawed PBMCs. Clones were sequenced by immunoSEQ multiplex PCR, and TCRdb holds only the in-frame ones, with some missing. The sample yields around 7,700 clones, approximately 90% seen once. The source material was CD4+ T cells from blood, sampled at baseline. The receptors derive from a human donor with classical Hodgkin lymphoma.

The gene calls are TRBV11-2 and TRBJ1-2; the match to TRBD1 covers 11 bases. This CDR3 comprises 14 residues. Germline-derived CDR1 and CDR2 are SGHAT and FQNNGV. Trimming removed 3 bases from V and 8 bases from J; junction bases left unmatched: 5. The CDR3 is CASSLRTGGSGYTF. The DNA for the CDR3 is TGTGCCAGCAGCTTGCGGACAGGGGGCAGCGGCTACACCTTC.

The table lists this clone with a few counts. The gene calls are TRBV7-9 and TRBJ1-3; D call uncertain. The V end was cut by 1 base, the J end by 2 bases, with 3 bases between. The CDR3 is 13 amino acids. The germline CDR1 and CDR2 sequences are SEHNR and FQNEAQ (reference sequence). CDR3 protein: CASSLGAGNTIYF. The CDR3, as DNA: TGTGCCAGCAGCTTAGGGGCTGGAAACACCATATATTTT.